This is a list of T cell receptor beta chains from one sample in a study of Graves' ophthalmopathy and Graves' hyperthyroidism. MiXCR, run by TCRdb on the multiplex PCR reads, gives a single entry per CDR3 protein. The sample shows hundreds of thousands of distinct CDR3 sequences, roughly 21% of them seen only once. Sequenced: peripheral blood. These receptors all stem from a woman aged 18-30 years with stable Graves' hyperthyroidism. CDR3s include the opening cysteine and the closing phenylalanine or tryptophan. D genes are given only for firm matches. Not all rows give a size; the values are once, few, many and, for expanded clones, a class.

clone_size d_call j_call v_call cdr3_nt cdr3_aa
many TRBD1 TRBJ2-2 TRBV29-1 TGCAGCGCCGGGACAGATAAGGGAAGGGAGCTGTTTTTT CSAGTDKGRELFF
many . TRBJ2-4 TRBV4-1 TGCGCCAGCAGCCAAGTTCCTCTAGCCAAAAACATTCAGTACTTC CASSQVPLAKNIQYF
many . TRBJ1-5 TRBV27 TGTGCCAGCAATCCGGGGCAGAGAGATCAGCCCCAGCATTTT CASNPGQRDQPQHF
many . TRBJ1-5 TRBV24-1 TGTGCCACCCAACTGGCGAATAGCAATCAGCCCCAGCATTTT CATQLANSNQPQHF
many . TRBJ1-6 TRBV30 TGTGCCTGGAGTGCCGAACAGAATTCACCCCTCCACTTT CAWSAEQNSPLHF
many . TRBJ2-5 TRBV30 TGTGCCTGGAGTGTACTAGAGACCCAGTACTTC CAWSVLETQYF
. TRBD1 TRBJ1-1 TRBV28 TGTGCCAGCAGTTTAGCCGGGACAGGTATGAACACTGAAGCTTTTTTT CASSLAGTGMNTEAFF
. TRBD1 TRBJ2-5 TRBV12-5 TGTGCTAGTGGTTTGGTTCAGGGGGAGGAGACCCAGTACTTC CASGLVQGEETQYF
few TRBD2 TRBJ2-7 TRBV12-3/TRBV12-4 TGTGCCAGCAGTTTATTAAGCGGACTAGCAGTCGACGAGCAGTACTTC CASSLLSGLAVDEQYF
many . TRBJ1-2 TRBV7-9 TGTGCCAGCAGCTTAGTTACCCCGGGGATCATAGGCTACACCTTC CASSLVTPGIIGYTF
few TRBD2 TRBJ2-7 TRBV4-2 TGTGCCAGCAGCCAAGATCTTGGTCTAGCGGGAGAGAACTACGAGCAGTACTTC CASSQDLGLAGENYEQYF
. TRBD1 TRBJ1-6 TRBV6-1 TGTGCCAGCAGCGGGGGACAGCTCCGTTCACCCCTCCACTTT CASSGGQLRSPLHF
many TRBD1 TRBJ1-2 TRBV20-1 TGCAGTGCTGAAGCAGGGGGCGTCTATGGCTACACCTTC CSAEAGGVYGYTF
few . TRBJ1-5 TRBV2 TGTGCCAGCAGTGAAGAGGGGAGGCATCAGCCCCAGCATTTT CASSEEGRHQPQHF
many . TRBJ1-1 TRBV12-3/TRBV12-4 TGTGCCAGCAGTCCGAGTACAGAAGCTTTCTTT CASSPSTEAFF
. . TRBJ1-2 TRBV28 TGTGCCAGCTCAGGGCCCTACTATGGCTACACCTTC CASSGPYYGYTF
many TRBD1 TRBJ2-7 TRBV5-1 TGCGCCAGCAGCAAGGACAGGGGAAAATCCTACGAGCAGTACTTC CASSKDRGKSYEQYF
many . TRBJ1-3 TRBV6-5 TGTGCCAGCAGTTGGGGCGGGACCATATATTTT CASSWGGTIYF
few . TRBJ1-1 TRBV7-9 TGTGCCAGCAGCCAAACGGTAACTGAAGCTTTCTTT CASSQTVTEAFF
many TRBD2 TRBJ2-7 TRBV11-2 TGTGCCAGCAGCCTGACTAGCGGGGGACGATTATACGAGCAGTACTTC CASSLTSGGRLYEQYF
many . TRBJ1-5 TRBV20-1 TGCAGTGCTCCCGGCGGACCTGGGAATCAGCCCCAGCATTTT CSAPGGPGNQPQHF
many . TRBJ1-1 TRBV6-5 TGTGCCAGCAGTTACTCGCAGGGAAGCACTGAAGCTTTCTTT CASSYSQGSTEAFF
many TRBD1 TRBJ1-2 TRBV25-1 TGTGCCAGCAGTTCCCTGCCGGGACAGAACTATGGCTACACCTTC CASSSLPGQNYGYTF
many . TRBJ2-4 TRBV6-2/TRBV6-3 TGTGCCAGCAGTTACTTCGGGGTAGCCAAAAACATTCAGTACTTC CASSYFGVAKNIQYF
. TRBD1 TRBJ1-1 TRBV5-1 TGCGCCAGCAGCTCGGGGACAGGTTTTATTGAAGCTTTCTTT CASSSGTGFIEAFF
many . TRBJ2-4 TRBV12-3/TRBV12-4 TGTGCCAGCAGTTTACTCGGGTCAGCAGGGATTAAGTACTTC CASSLLGSAGIKYF
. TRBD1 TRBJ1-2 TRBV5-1 TGCGCCAGCAGCTTGGCCACGGACAGGGGATATGGCTACACCTTC CASSLATDRGYGYTF
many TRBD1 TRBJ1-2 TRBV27 TGTGCCAGCAGTTCCGGGACAGGGGTATACGGCTACACCTTC CASSSGTGVYGYTF
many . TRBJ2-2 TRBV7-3 TGTGCCAGCAGCTTAGTGAGAACCGGGGAGCTGTTTTTT CASSLVRTGELFF
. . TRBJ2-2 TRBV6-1 TGTGCCAGCAGTGATGGGACACCTCACACCGGGGAGCTGTTTTTT CASSDGTPHTGELFF
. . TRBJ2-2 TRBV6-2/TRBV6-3 TGTGCCAGCAGTTACTCGATTAGGGCAGGTTTAATCAGGCACACCGGGGAGCTGTTTTTT CASSYSIRAGLIRHTGELFF
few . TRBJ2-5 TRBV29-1 TGCAGCGTTTATGGGGGGTACCAAGCGACCCGGTACTTC CSVYGGYQATRYF
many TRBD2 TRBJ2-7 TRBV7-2 TGTGCCAGCAGCTTAATCGGGACTAGCGGCTACGAGCAGTACTTC CASSLIGTSGYEQYF
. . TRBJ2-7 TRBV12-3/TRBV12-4 TGTGCCAGCAGTTTAGACGGACAATCCTACGAGCAGTACTTC CASSLDGQSYEQYF
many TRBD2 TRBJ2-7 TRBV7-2 TGTGCCAGCAGCAATAGCGGGGCCGCACTCTACGAGCAGTACTTC CASSNSGAALYEQYF
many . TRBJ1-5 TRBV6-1 TGTGCCAGCAGTAAAGGAGGCAGCTACAATCAGCCCCAGCATTTT CASSKGGSYNQPQHF
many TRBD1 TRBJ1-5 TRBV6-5 TGTGCCAGCAGGATGACAGGGGGGGATAGCAATCAGCCCCAGCATTTT CASRMTGGDSNQPQHF
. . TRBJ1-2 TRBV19 TGTGCCAGTAGGAAGGGGTCTAACTATGGCTACACCTTC CASRKGSNYGYTF
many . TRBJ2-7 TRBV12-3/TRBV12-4 TGTGCCAGCAGCCCAGCCCTCAGCTCCTACGAGCAGTACTTC CASSPALSSYEQYF
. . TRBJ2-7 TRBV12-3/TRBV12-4 TGTGCCAGCAGTTTAGTTGGTAGCGGAGGGTACGAGCAGTACTTC CASSLVGSGGYEQYF
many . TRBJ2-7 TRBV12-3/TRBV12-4 TGTGCCAGCAGGACGTCCGTTAACTACGAGCAGTACTTC CASRTSVNYEQYF
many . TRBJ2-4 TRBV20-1 TGCAGTGCCTGGACGGGTCTAGCCAAAAACATTCAGTACTTC CSAWTGLAKNIQYF
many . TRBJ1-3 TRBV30 TGTGCCTGGAGTGTATCTGCGTTCTCTGGAAACACCATATATTTT CAWSVSAFSGNTIYF
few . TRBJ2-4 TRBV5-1 TGCGCCAGCAGCTTTGGAGAAGGGACACTAGCCAAAAACATTCAGTACTTC CASSFGEGTLAKNIQYF
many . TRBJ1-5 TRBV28 TGTGCCAGCAGTTTCTCGGCACATAGCAATCAGCCCCAGCATTTT CASSFSAHSNQPQHF
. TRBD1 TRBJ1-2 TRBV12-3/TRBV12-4 TGTGCCAGCAGGATGACAGGGTTTGTCGGTGGGAATGGCTACACCTTC CASRMTGFVGGNGYTF
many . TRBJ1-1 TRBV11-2 TGTGCCAGCAGTTCGGCTACTAGACGCGCTGAAGCTTTCTTT CASSSATRRAEAFF
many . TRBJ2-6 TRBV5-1 TGCGCCAGCGGGGCAGGGAACGCTGGGGCCAACGTCCTGACTTTC CASGAGNAGANVLTF
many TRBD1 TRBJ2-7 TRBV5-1 TGCGCCAGCAGCCCGGGGACAGCGGAAGAGCAGTACTTC CASSPGTAEEQYF
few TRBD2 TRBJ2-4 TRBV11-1 TGTGCCAGCAGCTTAGGATACGGGGGGGACCGGGCCAAAAACATTCAGTACTTC CASSLGYGGDRAKNIQYF
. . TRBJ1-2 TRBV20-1 TGCAGTGCTAGCGAACAGAACTATGGCTACACCTTC CSASEQNYGYTF
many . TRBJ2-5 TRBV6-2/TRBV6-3 TGTGCCAGCAGTGCCCGGGACTACCAAGAGACCCAGTACTTC CASSARDYQETQYF